Below are 18 T cell receptor beta chains sequenced from a single sample in a study of blood T cells in healthy people across ages. A J-beta primer mix and a sample-barcoded 5' primer were used in a second PCR of roughly 7 to 12 cycles. TCRdb re-called the 5' RACE reads with MiXCR, one entry per CDR3 protein. In the table there are about 930,000 distinct CDR3 sequences, about 28% of which are singletons. The same specimen was also included in a second study, on T cells of mothers and their children.

Input material: blood. The receptors were gathered from a middle-aged woman in good health.

The chain uses TRBV29-1 and TRBJ2-1, with D perhaps matching TRBD1 (5 bases). V lost 4 bases and J lost 9, with 10 bases in between. Germline V gene lookup returns CDR1 SQVTM and CDR2 ANQGSEA. There are 11 residues in the CDR3. The chain's CDR3 is CSVVGRGEQFF. CDR3 sequence (DNA): TGCAGCGTTGTGGGAAGGGGTGAGCAGTTCTTC.

Comment on this clonotype: The junction differs from germline at one of its ends, possibly a read error. The V gene is TRBV6-5, the J gene TRBJ2-3, with a possible D match to TRBD1 (5 bases). The CDR3 consists of 15 residues. Germline values: CDR1 MNHEY, CDR2 SVGAGI. The CDR3 loop is CASSYRQRFTDTQDF. The CDR3 DNA reads as TGTGCCAGCAGTTACAGACAGAGATTCACAGATACGCAGGATTTT.

This chain connects TRBV7-3 to TRBJ1-2, with TRBD1 matching 8 bases. Per germline, CDR1 SGHTA and CDR2 FQGTGA. With 2 bases clipped from V and 6 bases from J, the junction kept 8 bases outside the gene matches. The CDR3 is 15 residues long. The CDR3 spells CASSLGQGSRDGYTF. DNA of the CDR3: TGTGCCAGCAGCTTAGGACAGGGCTCAAGGGATGGCTACACCTTC. The full variable domain, its missing parts supplied by reference TRBV7-3 and TRBJ1-2, is GAGVSQTPSNKVTEKGKYVELRCDPISGHTALYWYRQSLGQGPEFLIYFQGTGAADDSGLPNDRFFAVRPEGSVSTLKIQRTERGDSAVYLCASSLGQGSRDGYTFGSGTRLTVV.

This clonotype came up many times. V and J are TRBV7-9 and TRBJ2-7, with D perhaps matching TRBD1 or TRBD2 (5 bases each). With 4 bases removed from V and 2 bases from J, the gap between germline ends came to 15 bases. CDR1 and CDR2 from the germline V gene are SEHNR and FQNEAQ (reference sequence). The CDR3 covers 15 residues. The CDR3 loop reads CASSSTGRPTYEQYF. CDR3 bases: TGTGCCAGCAGCTCCACGGGACGGCCCACCTACGAGCAGTACTTC.

About this clonotype: A read error may be the cause here, since a much bigger clone is one base away. This chain links TRBV6-2 or TRBV6-3 with TRBJ2-4; no clear D gene. The J call could be wrong; TRBJ2-7 is a better fit for the DNA end. Germline CDR1 reads MNHEY; CDR2 reads SVGEGT. The CDR3 sequence is 11 residues long. CDR3 region: CAGSILYEQYF. The CDR3 DNA follows: TGTGCCGGCAGTATCTTATACGAGCAGTACTTC.

There are a few counts of this clonotype. The chain carries TRBV7-2 and TRBJ2-3; 14 bases are a match to TRBD2. Germline CDR1 is SGHTA and CDR2 is FQGNSA. The CDR3 length is 16 residues. The junction had 4 bases not matched to a gene; V was cut back by 3 bases and J by 5 bases. The CDR3 is CASSFGGLAGGDTQYF. CDR3 DNA: TGTGCCAGCAGCTTTGGCGGACTAGCGGGGGGAGATACGCAGTATTTT.

This clonotype has at least ten counts. The rearrangement uses TRBV20-1 and TRBJ2-5, with 8 positions matching TRBD1. The V segment lost 2 bases and the J segment 4 bases; nucleotides outside the gene matches: 3. The CDR3 is 13 residues long. Looked up from germline, CDR1 is DFQATT and CDR2 is SNEGSKA (reference sequence). CDR3 nucleotides: TGCAGTGCTAGAAGGACAGGGTTAGAGACCCAGTACTTC. Residues: CSARRTGLETQYF.

Only a few counts were recorded for this clonotype. The chain links TRBV19 to TRBJ2-7; D gene uncertain. The CDR3 is 12 residues long. V lost 3 bases and J lost 6, with 9 bases in between. Germline loops: CDR1 LNHDA, CDR2 SQIVND (reference sequence). CDR3 region: CASSMSFSEQYF. The CDR3 nucleotides read TGTGCCAGTAGTATGAGTTTCAGCGAGCAGTACTTC.

This chain joins TRBV28 and TRBJ1-1; TRBD1 matches 11 bases. This CDR3 spans 15 amino acids. The V segment lost 5 bases and the J segment 7 bases; nucleotides outside the gene matches: 9. Per germline, CDR1 MDHEN and CDR2 SYDVKM. Here the CDR3 reads CASSGAGTGGGEAFF. In DNA form, the CDR3 reads TGTGCCAGCAGTGGCGCCGGGACAGGGGGAGGTGAAGCTTTCTTT.

This clonotype was seen ten or more times. V gene TRBV18 combines with J gene TRBJ2-5; no firm D call. Trimming took off 2 bases at V and 4 bases at J, with 8 bases between the two ends. The CDR3 loop spans 13 amino acids. CDR1 is KGHSH and CDR2 is LQKENI in the germline V gene. This CDR3 reads CASSPGVGETQYF. DNA for the CDR3: TGTGCCAGCTCACCAGGGGTTGGAGAGACCCAGTACTTC.

This clonotype was found a few times. V gene TRBV7-3 combines with J gene TRBJ1-5, with D unclear. The germline V gene encodes CDR1 SGHTA and CDR2 FQGTGA. V was cut by 3 bases and J by 5 bases, with 8 bases left in between. The CDR3 length is 13 residues. CDR3 loop: CASSLTTDQPQHF. As DNA, the CDR3 is TGTGCCAGCAGCTTGACCACAGATCAGCCCCAGCATTTT.

The V call is TRBV7-2, the J call TRBJ1-2, with a possible D match to TRBD1 (6 bases). Germline CDR1 and CDR2: SGHTA and FQGNSA. There are 13 residues in the CDR3. V gave up 6 bases and J gave up 8 bases, with 16 bases separating them. CDR3 residues: CASSFPGACGYTF. The CDR3 DNA is TGTGCCAGCAGTTTTCCAGGGGCCTGCGGCTACACCTTC.

This clonotype has ten or more counts. J is TRBJ2-7 and V is TRBV7-2; D is unclear. V was pared by 5 bases and J by 2 bases, with 13 bases between. In germline, CDR1 is SGHTA, CDR2 FQGNSA. CDR3 length: 14 amino acids. The CDR3, as DNA: TGTGCCAGCAGCGGAGCCGGGCTACCCTACGAGCAGTACTTC. Translated: CASSGAGLPYEQYF.

This clonotype was detected only a few times. The V call is TRBV12-3 or TRBV12-4, the J call TRBJ1-1; 8 nucleotides match TRBD1. This CDR3 contains 16 residues. V shed 3 bases, J shed 5 bases, and the junction held 11 bases outside the gene matches. The CDR3 nucleotides read TGTGCCAGCAGTTTTTCGTCGGGCAGGGGGCTTACTGAAGCTTTCTTT. Translation gives CASSFSSGRGLTEAFF.

V gene TRBV2 combines with J gene TRBJ2-1; the match to TRBD1 covers 7 bases. CDR3 size: 12 residues. Germline CDR1 and CDR2: SNHLY and FYNNEI. V lost 6 bases, J lost 9 bases, and 5 bases stayed unmatched. The CDR3, as DNA: TGTGCCAGCAGGCGACAGGGCCCTGAGCAGTTCTTC. Encoded protein: CASRRQGPEQFF.

This clonotype has ten or more counts. This chain links TRBV7-2 with TRBJ2-3; D uncertain. Germline-derived CDR1 and CDR2 are SGHTA and FQGNSA. Trimming removed 5 bases from V and 0 bases from J, with 9 bases in between. The CDR3 contains 14 residues. CDR3 protein: CASSPPLSTDTQYF. DNA for the CDR3: TGTGCCAGCAGCCCCCCCCTCAGCACAGATACGCAGTATTTT.

As concerns this clonotype: It is likely a read error, because the conserved phenylalanine at the end of the CDR3 is missing. J is TRBJ2-7 and V is TRBV4-2; the match to TRBD1 covers 9 bases. J lost 0 bases, V lost 5 bases, and 8 bases had no gene match. The CDR3 runs 16 residues. Germline values: CDR1 LGHNA, CDR2 YNFKEQ. This chain's CDR3 is CASSIPGQGSSYEQYL. DNA of the CDR3: TGTGCCAGCAGCATCCCGGGACAGGGCTCCTCCTACGAGCAGTACTTA.

This clonotype was seen at least ten times. This chain joins TRBV4-1 and TRBJ2-7; 10 bases line up with TRBD2. The ends lost 0 bases at V and 2 bases at J; junction bases unmatched: 1. The V gene's germline CDR1 is MGHRA and CDR2 YSYEKL. The CDR3 sequence is 15 residues long. The CDR3 DNA is TGCGCCAGCAGCCAAGAAGGGACTAGCGCCTACGAGCAGTACTTC. Translated, it gives CASSQEGTSAYEQYF.